This T cell receptor beta chain was recorded in a study of T cells in Graves' hyperthyroidism and ophthalmopathy. Stable hyperthyroidism: no ophthalmopathy progression over 18 months of follow-up. Hyperthyroidism in the patients, aged 18 to 65, was newly diagnosed and under 2 months in duration. Those patients with uncontrolled infection, other autoimmune disease, pregnancy or lactation were excluded. Clinical symptoms, serum thyroxine, TRAb, thyroid ultrasound and orbital computed tomography established diagnosis. The CDR3 regions of TCR beta were amplified from RNA transcripts. The primer set for the first-round RT-PCR of the TCR CDR3 was HTBI. MiXCR was run by TCRdb on the multiplex PCR reads, yielding one entry per CDR3 protein. The data show under 350,000 distinct CDR3 sequences, 21% seen once. V shed 4 bases and J 4 bases; nucleotides not matched to a gene: 10. The germline V gene encodes CDR1 SGDLS and CDR2 YYNGEE. The CDR3 is 16 residues long.

This receptor was obtained from a woman aged 45-65 years with Graves' hyperthyroidism. The chain combines TRBV9 with TRBJ1-2; 10 positions agree with TRBD1. Sequenced material: blood. In DNA, the CDR3 is TGTGCCAGCAGCATGACACCGGGACAGGGGCTCTATGGCTACACCTTC. Amino acids: CASSMTPGQGLYGYTF. The whole variable domain, remainder taken from reference TRBV9 and TRBJ1-2, is DSGVTQTPKHLITATGQRVTLRCSPRSGDLSVYWYQQSLDQGLQFLIQYYNGEERAKGNILERFSAQQFPDLHSELNLSSLELGDSALYFCASSMTPGQGLYGYTFGSGTRLTVV.